These T cell receptor beta chains were read from a single sample in a study of vaccination effects on CD4 cells after COVID-19. The method was immunoSEQ multiplex PCR; TCRdb's version includes in-frame clones alone and lacks a portion of them. The sample consists of 62,000 or so clones, roughly 80% of them appearing once. For these receptors, no antigen is known. Sequenced material: CD4+ T cells from PBMCs cultured with SARS-CoV-2 spike peptides, taken before COVID-19 vaccination. All receptors derive from a human donor who received a COVID-19 vaccine. The CDR3 runs from the conserved cysteine through the conserved F or W. The D gene is left open where the match is weak. Not all rows give a size; the values are once, few, many and, for expanded clones, a class.

clone size	CDR3 length	J gene	D gene	V gene	CDR3 DNA	CDR3 protein
once	14	TRBJ2-2	TRBD2	TRBV7-3	TGTGCCAGCAGCTTGACTAGCGGGACCGGGGAGCTGTTTTTT	CASSLTSGTGELFF
NA	16	TRBJ2-2	NA	TRBV21-1	TGTGCCAGCAGCCAGGTAGGAGCCTGGGGCACCGGGGAGCTGTTTTTT	CASSQVGAWGTGELFF
NA	14	TRBJ2-1	TRBD1	TRBV5-1	TGCGCCAGCAGCTTCGAGACAGGGGGCTTAGGGCAGTTCTTC	CASSFETGGLGQFF
NA	14	TRBJ1-2	TRBD1	TRBV5-1	TGCGCCAGCAGCTACCAGGGGGAAAACTATGGCTACACCTTC	CASSYQGENYGYTF
few	12	TRBJ1-4	NA	TRBV24-1	TGTGCCACCAGTGATTTGGATGAAAAACTGTTTTTT	CATSDLDEKLFF
NA	16	TRBJ2-3	NA	TRBV5-5	TGTGCCAGCAGCTTGAACTTATGGCAGAACACAGATACGCAGTATTTT	CASSLNLWQNTDTQYF
few	15	TRBJ1-1	NA	TRBV6-2/TRBV6-3	TGTGCCAGCAGTTATCAAACAGTACCGAACACTGAAGCTTTCTTT	CASSYQTVPNTEAFF
NA	13	TRBJ2-2	NA	TRBV10-1	TGCGCCAGCAGCACAGGTTTCCCCGGGGAGCTGTTTTTT	CASSTGFPGELFF
NA	16	TRBJ1-2	TRBD1	TRBV3-1/TRBV3-2	TGTGCCAGCAGCCAAGATTTCCAGGGGGCGACCTATGGCTACACCTTC	CASSQDFQGATYGYTF
NA	11	TRBJ1-5	TRBD1	TRBV3-1/TRBV3-2	TGTGCCAGCACCGAACGCCGGGACAGATATTTT	CASTERRDRYF
few	17	TRBJ1-2	NA	TRBV9	TGTGCCAGCAGCGAGGGAGGTCCGGGACGGACAAACTATGGCTACACCTTC	CASSEGGPGRTNYGYTF
NA	13	TRBJ1-2	NA	TRBV19	TGTGCCAGTAGTATACGGGGATCCTATGGCTACACCTTC	CASSIRGSYGYTF
NA	11	TRBJ1-1	NA	TRBV20-1	TGCAGTGCTCAGAGGAACACTGAAGCTTTCTTT	CSAQRNTEAFF
NA	15	TRBJ1-5	NA	TRBV15	TGTGCCACCAGCAGACCAGACAGACAGAATCAGCCCCAGCATTTT	CATSRPDRQNQPQHF
few	14	TRBJ1-4	TRBD1	TRBV7-9	TGTGCCAGCAGCTTAGGACAGGGCTTTGAAAAACTGTTTTTT	CASSLGQGFEKLFF
NA	13	TRBJ1-2	NA	TRBV2	TGTGCCAGCAGTGAATTAGCACCCTATGGCTACACCTTC	CASSELAPYGYTF
few	12	TRBJ1-6	NA	TRBV28	TGTGCCAGCAGCTCAGGGGTGTCACCCCTCCACTTT	CASSSGVSPLHF
NA	13	TRBJ2-3	NA	TRBV4-3	TGCGCCAGCAGCCAAGATTCGGGGTTCGCGCAGTATTTT	CASSQDSGFAQYF
NA	12	TRBJ1-1	TRBD1	TRBV6-5	TGTGCCACCAGGGACAGGGTCGCTGAAGCTTTCTTT	CATRDRVAEAFF
NA	15	TRBJ2-3	NA	TRBV4-1	TGCGCCAGCAGCCAATTCAACCCAAGCACAGATACGCAGTATTTT	CASSQFNPSTDTQYF
NA	16	TRBJ1-2	TRBD1	TRBV7-9	TGTGCCAGCAGCTTAGCGGGGACAGGGACTAACTATGGCTACACCTTC	CASSLAGTGTNYGYTF
NA	11	TRBJ2-1	NA	TRBV12-3/TRBV12-4	TGTGCCAGCGTCCCTAGAAATGAGCAGTTCTTC	CASVPRNEQFF
NA	12	TRBJ1-2	NA	TRBV6-5	TGTGCCAGCAGGGAGTGGTCGTATGGCTACACCTTC	CASREWSYGYTF
NA	16	TRBJ1-6	TRBD1	TRBV27	TGTGCCAGCAGTTCCGCATTGGGACAGGGGAATTCACCCCTCCACTTT	CASSSALGQGNSPLHF
NA	15	TRBJ1-1	NA	TRBV11-3	TGTGCCAGCAGCTTAGATTCAGGGCCTAACACTGAAGCTTTCTTT	CASSLDSGPNTEAFF
NA	14	TRBJ2-5	NA	TRBV11-3	TGTGCCAGCAGCAAAGCAGGGGTGGGAGAGACCCAGTACTTC	CASSKAGVGETQYF
NA	14	TRBJ2-2	NA	TRBV29-1	TGCAGCGTTTACGGCGGAGAGGTCACCGGGGAGCTGTTTTTT	CSVYGGEVTGELFF
NA	12	TRBJ2-1	NA	TRBV6-2/TRBV6-3	TGTGCCAGCAGTTACCCTTTAGACGAGCAGTTCTTC	CASSYPLDEQFF
NA	15	TRBJ1-2	NA	TRBV2	TGTGCCAGCAGTGATTGGTATAAGGGCAGCTATGGCTACACCTTC	CASSDWYKGSYGYTF
once	15	TRBJ1-2	NA	TRBV19	TGTGCCAGTAGTATTCTGTTGAGGACGGACTATGGCTACACCTTC	CASSILLRTDYGYTF
NA	16	TRBJ2-2	NA	TRBV7-2	TGTGCCAGCAGCCAAAACCCGTTGGTGGGCACCGGGGAGCTGTTTTTT	CASSQNPLVGTGELFF
NA	11	TRBJ1-1	NA	TRBV20-1	TGCAGTGCTAGAGATGCCCCTGAAGCTTTCTTT	CSARDAPEAFF
NA	16	TRBJ2-2	NA	TRBV25-1	TGTGCCAGCAGCCTCCGGGGCCAGGGTAGAGACGGGGAGCTGTTTTTT	CASSLRGQGRDGELFF
NA	14	TRBJ1-1	NA	TRBV6-5	TGTGCCAGCAGTTATGGGACGGGGAACACTGAAGCTTTCTTT	CASSYGTGNTEAFF
once	15	TRBJ2-2	NA	TRBV29-1	TGCAGCGCGACCACACATCCAGCGAACACCGGGGAGCTGTTTTTT	CSATTHPANTGELFF
NA	12	TRBJ2-3	NA	TRBV18	TGTGCCAGCTCCCCGGTCCTAGATACGCAGTATTTT	CASSPVLDTQYF
NA	16	TRBJ2-1	NA	TRBV9	TGTGCCAGCACATCGGACGGACCCATAGGGTACAATGAGCAGTTCTTC	CASTSDGPIGYNEQFF
once	15	TRBJ2-5	TRBD2	TRBV2	TGTGCCAGCAACGGGGTCGGGGGGGGACAAGAGACCCAGTACTTC	CASNGVGGGQETQYF
NA	15	TRBJ2-3	NA	TRBV13	TGTGCCAGCAGCAAAATGGACAGCCCCGCCAACACGCAGTATTTT	CASSKMDSPANTQYF
once	12	TRBJ1-1	NA	TRBV27	TGTGCCAGCAGGTCTTCCGTGGGCGAAGCTTTCTTT	CASRSSVGEAFF
NA	15	TRBJ2-3	TRBD1	TRBV24-1	TGTGCCACCAGTGACACAGGGGATAGCACAGATACGCAGTATTTT	CATSDTGDSTDTQYF
NA	14	TRBJ2-2	NA	TRBV18	TGTGCCAGCTCACCACGGGGTTTCGCCGGGGAGCTGTTTTTT	CASSPRGFAGELFF
few	17	TRBJ2-3	NA	TRBV5-6	TGTGCCAGCAGCACCCCAGGGAGGCGGTTCGGCACAGATACGCAGTATTTT	CASSTPGRRFGTDTQYF
few	13	TRBJ1-5	NA	TRBV10-3	TGTGCCATCAGTGGGGGGCCAAATCAGCCCCAGCATTTT	CAISGGPNQPQHF
NA	14	TRBJ2-2	NA	TRBV7-2	TGTGCCAGCGCTAGTCGGCTAGATAGCGGGGAGCTGTTTTTT	CASASRLDSGELFF